Listed here are 2 T cell receptor beta chains from one sample, sequenced in a study of OX40 agonist ivuxolimab in advanced cancers. Produced via immunoSEQ multiplex PCR; TCRdb's table is partial and in-frame only. Here the sample spans about 31,000 clones, less than 90% being singletons. Sequenced here: CD4+ or CD8+ T cells sorted from blood, sampled in a trial of the OX40 agonist ivuxolimab. These receptors were obtained from an adult with an advanced solid tumor such as melanoma, head and neck, liver or kidney cancer.

V is TRBV7-9 and J is TRBJ2-2; TRBD1 matches at 7 bases. From germline, CDR1 is SEHNR and CDR2 FQNEAQ (reference sequence). Germline trimming cut 7 bases from V and 4 bases from J; bases unmatched to any gene: 12. This CDR3 region has 16 residues. CDR3 nucleotide sequence: TGTGCCAGCACCCTCCATCGGGACAGCGGCACCGGGGAGCTGTTTTTT. Its protein is CASTLHRDSGTGELFF. The entire variable domain, with the rest obtained from reference TRBV7-9 and TRBJ2-2, is as follows: DTGVSQNPRHKITKRGQNVTFRCDPISEHNRLYWYRQTLGQGPEFLTYFQNEAQLEKSRLLSDRFSAERPKGSFSTLEIQRTEQGDSAMYLCASTLHRDSGTGELFFGEGSRLTVL.

The CDR3 DNA is TGTGCCAGCAGCCCAAGCGGGAGCACAGATACGCAGTATTTT. Translation: CASSPSGSTDTQYF. J is TRBJ2-3 and V is TRBV9, with D perhaps matching TRBD2 (6 bases). The ends were cut back, 4 bases at V and 0 bases at J, with 9 bases in the middle. Germline CDR1 and CDR2: SGDLS and YYNGEE. The CDR3 runs to 14 residues.